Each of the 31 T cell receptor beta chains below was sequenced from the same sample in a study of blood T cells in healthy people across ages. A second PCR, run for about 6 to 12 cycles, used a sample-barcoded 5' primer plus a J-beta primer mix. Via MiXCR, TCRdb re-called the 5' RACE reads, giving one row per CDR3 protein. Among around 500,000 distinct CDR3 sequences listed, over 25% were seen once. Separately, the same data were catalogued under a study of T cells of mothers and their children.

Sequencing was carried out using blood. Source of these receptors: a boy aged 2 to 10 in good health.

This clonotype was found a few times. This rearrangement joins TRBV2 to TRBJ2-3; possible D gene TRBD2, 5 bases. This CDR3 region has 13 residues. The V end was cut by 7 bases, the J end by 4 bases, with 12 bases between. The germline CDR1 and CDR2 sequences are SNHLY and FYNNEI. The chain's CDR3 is CASIRDGADTQYF. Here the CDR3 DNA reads TGTGCCAGCATTCGGGATGGGGCAGATACGCAGTATTTT.

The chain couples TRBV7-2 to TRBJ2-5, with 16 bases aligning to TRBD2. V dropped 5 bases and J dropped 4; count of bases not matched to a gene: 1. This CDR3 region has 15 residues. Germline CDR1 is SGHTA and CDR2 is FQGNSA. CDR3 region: CASSGTSGRGETQYF. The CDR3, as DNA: TGTGCCAGCAGCGGGACTAGCGGGAGGGGAGAGACCCAGTACTTC. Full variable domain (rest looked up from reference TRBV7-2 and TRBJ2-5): GAGVSQSPSNKVTEKGKDVELRCDPISGHTALYWYRQSLGQGLEFLIYFQGNSAPDKSGLPSDRFSAERTGGSVSTLTIQRTQQEDSAVYLCASSGTSGRGETQYFGPGTRLLVL.

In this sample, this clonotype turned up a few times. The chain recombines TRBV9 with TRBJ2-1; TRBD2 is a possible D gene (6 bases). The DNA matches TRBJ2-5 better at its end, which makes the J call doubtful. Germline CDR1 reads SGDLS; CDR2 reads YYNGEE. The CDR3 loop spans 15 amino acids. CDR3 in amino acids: CASSVTGGVRETQYF. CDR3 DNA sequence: TGTGCCAGCAGCGTAACTGGCGGGGTGCGAGAGACCCAGTACTTC.

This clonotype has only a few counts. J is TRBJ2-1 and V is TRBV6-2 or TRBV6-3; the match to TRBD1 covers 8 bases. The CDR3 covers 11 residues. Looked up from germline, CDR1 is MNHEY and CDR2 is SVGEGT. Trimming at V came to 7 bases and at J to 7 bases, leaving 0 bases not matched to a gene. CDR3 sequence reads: CASNRGNEQFF. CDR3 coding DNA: TGTGCCAGCAACAGGGGGAATGAGCAGTTCTTC.

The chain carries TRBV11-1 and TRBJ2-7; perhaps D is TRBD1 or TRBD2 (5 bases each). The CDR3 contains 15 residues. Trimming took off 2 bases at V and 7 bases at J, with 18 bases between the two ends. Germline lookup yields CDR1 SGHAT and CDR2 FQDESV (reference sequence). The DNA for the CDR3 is TGTGCCAGCAGCTTAAGGGGCCCAGGACTCGGGGAGCAGTACTTC. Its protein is CASSLRGPGLGEQYF.

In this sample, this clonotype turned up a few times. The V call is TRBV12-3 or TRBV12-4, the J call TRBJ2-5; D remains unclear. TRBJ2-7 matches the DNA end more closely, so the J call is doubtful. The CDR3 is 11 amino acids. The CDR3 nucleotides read TGTGCCAGCAGCTCGGCTTCCGAGCAGTACTTC. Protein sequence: CASSSASEQYF.

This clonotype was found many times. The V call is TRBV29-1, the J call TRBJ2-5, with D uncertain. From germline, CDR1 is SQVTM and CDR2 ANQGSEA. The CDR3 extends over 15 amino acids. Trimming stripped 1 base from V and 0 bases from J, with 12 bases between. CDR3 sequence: CSVEGLTRYQETQYF. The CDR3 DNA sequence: TGCAGCGTTGAAGGTTTAACACGGTACCAAGAGACCCAGTACTTC.

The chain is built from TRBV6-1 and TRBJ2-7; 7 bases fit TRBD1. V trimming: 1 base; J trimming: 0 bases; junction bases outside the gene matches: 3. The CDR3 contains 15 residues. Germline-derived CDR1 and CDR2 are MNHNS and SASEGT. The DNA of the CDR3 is TGTGCCAGCAGTGAAGGGCCAGGGGGCTCCTACGAGCAGTACTTC. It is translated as CASSEGPGGSYEQYF.

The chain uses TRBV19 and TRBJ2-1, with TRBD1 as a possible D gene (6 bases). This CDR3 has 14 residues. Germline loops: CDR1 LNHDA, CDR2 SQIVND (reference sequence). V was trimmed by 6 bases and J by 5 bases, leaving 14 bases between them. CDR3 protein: CASRNRVGHNEQFF. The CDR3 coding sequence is TGTGCCAGTAGGAACAGGGTAGGTCACAATGAGCAGTTCTTC.

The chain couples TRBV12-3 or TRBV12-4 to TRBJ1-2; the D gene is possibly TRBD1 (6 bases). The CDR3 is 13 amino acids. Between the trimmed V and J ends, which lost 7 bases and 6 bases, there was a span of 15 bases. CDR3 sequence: CASTPGGGHGYTF. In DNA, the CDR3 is TGTGCCAGCACCCCGGGAGGGGGGCATGGCTACACCTTC.

CDR3 DNA: TGCAGTGCTAGTATGGCGGGAGCCTACGAGCAGTACTTC. It translates to CSASMAGAYEQYF. The chain combines TRBV20-1 with TRBJ2-7, with 7 nucleotides matching TRBD2. After removal of 3 bases from V and 2 bases from J, the junction contained 4 bases not matched to a gene. Germline lookup yields CDR1 DFQATT and CDR2 SNEGSKA (reference sequence). The CDR3 is made up of 13 amino acids.

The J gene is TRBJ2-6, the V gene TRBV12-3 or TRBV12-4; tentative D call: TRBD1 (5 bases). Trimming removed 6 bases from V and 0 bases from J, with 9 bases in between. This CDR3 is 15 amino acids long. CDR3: CASRPRGSGANVLTF. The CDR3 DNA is TGTGCCAGCAGGCCTAGGGGCTCTGGGGCCAACGTCCTGACTTTC.

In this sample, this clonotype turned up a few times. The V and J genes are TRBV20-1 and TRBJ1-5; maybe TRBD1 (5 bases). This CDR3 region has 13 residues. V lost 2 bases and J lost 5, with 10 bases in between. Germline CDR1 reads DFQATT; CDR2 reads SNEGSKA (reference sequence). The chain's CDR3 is CSARPGRDQPQHF. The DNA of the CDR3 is TGCAGTGCTAGACCGGGACGGGATCAGCCCCAGCATTTT.

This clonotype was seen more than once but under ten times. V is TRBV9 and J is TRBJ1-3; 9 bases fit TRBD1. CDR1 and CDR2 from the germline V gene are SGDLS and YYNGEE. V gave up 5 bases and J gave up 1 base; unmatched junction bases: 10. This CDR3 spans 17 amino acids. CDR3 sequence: CASSSDRGSESGNTIYF. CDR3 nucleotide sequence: TGTGCCAGCAGTTCGGACAGGGGTTCGGAATCTGGAAACACCATATATTTT. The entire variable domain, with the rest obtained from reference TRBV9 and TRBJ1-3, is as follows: DSGVTQTPKHLITATGQRVTLRCSPRSGDLSVYWYQQSLDQGLQFLIQYYNGEERAKGNILERFSAQQFPDLHSELNLSSLELGDSALYFCASSSDRGSESGNTIYFGEGSWLTVV.

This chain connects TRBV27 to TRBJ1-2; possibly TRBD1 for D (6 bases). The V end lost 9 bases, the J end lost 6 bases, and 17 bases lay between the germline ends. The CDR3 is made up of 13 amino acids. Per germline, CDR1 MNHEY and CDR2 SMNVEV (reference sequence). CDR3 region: CASQKVTGDGYTF. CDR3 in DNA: TGTGCCAGTCAAAAGGTGACAGGTGATGGCTACACCTTC.

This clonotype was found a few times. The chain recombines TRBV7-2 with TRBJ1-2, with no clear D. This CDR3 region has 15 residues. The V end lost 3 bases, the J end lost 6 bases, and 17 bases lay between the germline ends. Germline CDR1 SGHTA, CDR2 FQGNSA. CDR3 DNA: TGTGCCAGCAGCTTTGAGCGCTGGATGAGGAATGGCTACACCTTC. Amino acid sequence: CASSFERWMRNGYTF.

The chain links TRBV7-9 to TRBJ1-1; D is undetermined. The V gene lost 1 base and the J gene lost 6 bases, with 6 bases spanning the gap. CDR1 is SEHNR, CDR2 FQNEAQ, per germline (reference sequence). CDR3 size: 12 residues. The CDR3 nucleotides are TGTGCCAGCAGCTTAGAGAGTTCTGAAGCTTTCTTT. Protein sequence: CASSLESSEAFF.

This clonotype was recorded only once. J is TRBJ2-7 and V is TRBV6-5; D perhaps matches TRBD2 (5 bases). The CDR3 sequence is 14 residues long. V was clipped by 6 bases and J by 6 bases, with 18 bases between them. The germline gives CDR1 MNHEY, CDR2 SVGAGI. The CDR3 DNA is TGTGCCAGCAGCCGGGGAAGGTATTTCGGCGAGCAGTACGTC. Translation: CASSRGRYFGEQYV.

The CDR3 is CASSQAASGYYEQYF. As DNA, the CDR3 is TGCGCCAGCAGCCAAGCAGCTAGCGGCTACTACGAGCAGTACTTC. The gene calls are TRBV4-3 and TRBJ2-7; TRBD2 matches 7 bases. The germline gives CDR1 LGHNA, CDR2 YSLEER. This CDR3 is 15 amino acids long. Trimming removed 1 base from V and 3 bases from J; junction bases left unmatched: 6.

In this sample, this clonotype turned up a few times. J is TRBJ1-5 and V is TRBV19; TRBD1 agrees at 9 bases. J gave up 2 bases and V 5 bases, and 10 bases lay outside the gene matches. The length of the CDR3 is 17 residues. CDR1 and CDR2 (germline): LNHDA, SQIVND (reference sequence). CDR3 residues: CASSVPDTGGGNQPQHF. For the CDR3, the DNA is TGTGCCAGTAGTGTTCCGGATACAGGGGGCGGCAATCAGCCCCAGCATTTT.

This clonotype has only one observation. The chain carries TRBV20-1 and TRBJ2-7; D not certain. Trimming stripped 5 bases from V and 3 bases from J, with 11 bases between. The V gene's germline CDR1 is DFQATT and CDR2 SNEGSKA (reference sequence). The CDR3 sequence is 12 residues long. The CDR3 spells CSAAYSYYEQYF. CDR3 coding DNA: TGCAGTGCTGCCTATTCTTACTACGAGCAGTACTTC.

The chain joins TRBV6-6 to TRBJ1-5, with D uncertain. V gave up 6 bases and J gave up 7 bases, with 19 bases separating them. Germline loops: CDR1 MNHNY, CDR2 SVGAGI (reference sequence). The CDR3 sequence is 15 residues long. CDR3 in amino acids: CASSPAGRAKQPQHF. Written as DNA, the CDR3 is TGTGCCAGCAGCCCCGCGGGAAGGGCGAAGCAGCCCCAGCATTTT.

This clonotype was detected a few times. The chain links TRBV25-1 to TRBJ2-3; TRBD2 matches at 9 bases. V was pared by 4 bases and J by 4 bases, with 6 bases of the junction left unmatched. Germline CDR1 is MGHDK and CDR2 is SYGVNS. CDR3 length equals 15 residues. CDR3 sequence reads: CASSAAGGHPDTQYF. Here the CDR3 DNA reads TGTGCCAGCAGTGCGGCGGGGGGGCATCCAGATACGCAGTATTTT.

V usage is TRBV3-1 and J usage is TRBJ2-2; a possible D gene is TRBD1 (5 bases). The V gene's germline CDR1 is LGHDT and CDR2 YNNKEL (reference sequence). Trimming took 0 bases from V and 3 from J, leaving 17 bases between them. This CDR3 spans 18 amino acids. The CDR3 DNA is TGTGCCAGCAGCCAAGAGGGAAAAGGACAAACTTACACCGGGGAGCTGTTTTTT. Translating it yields CASSQEGKGQTYTGELFF.

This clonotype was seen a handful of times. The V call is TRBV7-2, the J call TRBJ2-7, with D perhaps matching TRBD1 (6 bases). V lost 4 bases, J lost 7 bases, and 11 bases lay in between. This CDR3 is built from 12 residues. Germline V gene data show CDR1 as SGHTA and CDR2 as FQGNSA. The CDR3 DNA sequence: TGTGCCAGCAGCTCCACTAGGGGGGAGCAGTACTTC. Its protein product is CASSSTRGEQYF.

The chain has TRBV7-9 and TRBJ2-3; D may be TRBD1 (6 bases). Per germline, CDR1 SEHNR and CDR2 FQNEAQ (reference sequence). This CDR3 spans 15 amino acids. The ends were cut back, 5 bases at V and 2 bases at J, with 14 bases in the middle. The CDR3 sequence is CASSTNRDNTDTQYF. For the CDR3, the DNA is TGTGCCAGCAGCACAAACCGGGACAACACAGATACGCAGTATTTT.

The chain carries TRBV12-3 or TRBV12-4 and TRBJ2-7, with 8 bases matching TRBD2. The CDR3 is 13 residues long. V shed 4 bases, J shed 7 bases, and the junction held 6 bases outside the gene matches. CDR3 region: CASSSTSEGEQYF. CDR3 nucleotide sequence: TGTGCCAGCAGTTCGACTAGCGAGGGAGAGCAGTACTTC.

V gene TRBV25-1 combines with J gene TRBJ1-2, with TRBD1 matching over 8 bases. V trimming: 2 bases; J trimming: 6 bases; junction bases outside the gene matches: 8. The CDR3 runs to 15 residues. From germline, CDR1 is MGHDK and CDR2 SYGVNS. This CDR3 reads CASSETEDRAHGYTF. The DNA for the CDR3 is TGTGCCAGCAGTGAAACCGAGGACAGGGCCCATGGCTACACCTTC.

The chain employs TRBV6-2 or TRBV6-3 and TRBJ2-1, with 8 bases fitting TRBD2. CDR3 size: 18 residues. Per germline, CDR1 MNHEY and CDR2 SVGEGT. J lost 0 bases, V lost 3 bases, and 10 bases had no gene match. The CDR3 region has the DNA TGTGCCAGCAGTTATAGTGTTAGCGGGGACCTCTCCTACAATGAGCAGTTCTTC. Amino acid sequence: CASSYSVSGDLSYNEQFF.

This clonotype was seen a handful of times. The CDR3 reads CASGLGRRERAEKLFF. Here the CDR3 DNA reads TGTGCTAGTGGCCTAGGACGAAGGGAGCGCGCTGAAAAACTGTTTTTT. J is TRBJ1-4 and V is TRBV12-5; no clear D. The CDR3 contains 16 residues. In germline, CDR1 is LGHNT, CDR2 FRNRAP. V lost 6 bases, J lost 7 bases, and 21 bases lay in between.

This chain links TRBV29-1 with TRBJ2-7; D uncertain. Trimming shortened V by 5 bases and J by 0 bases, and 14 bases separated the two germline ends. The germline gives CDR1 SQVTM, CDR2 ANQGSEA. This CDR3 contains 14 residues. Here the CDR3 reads CSVLFTRSSYEQYF. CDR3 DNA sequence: TGCAGCGTTCTCTTTACCAGGAGCTCCTACGAGCAGTACTTC.